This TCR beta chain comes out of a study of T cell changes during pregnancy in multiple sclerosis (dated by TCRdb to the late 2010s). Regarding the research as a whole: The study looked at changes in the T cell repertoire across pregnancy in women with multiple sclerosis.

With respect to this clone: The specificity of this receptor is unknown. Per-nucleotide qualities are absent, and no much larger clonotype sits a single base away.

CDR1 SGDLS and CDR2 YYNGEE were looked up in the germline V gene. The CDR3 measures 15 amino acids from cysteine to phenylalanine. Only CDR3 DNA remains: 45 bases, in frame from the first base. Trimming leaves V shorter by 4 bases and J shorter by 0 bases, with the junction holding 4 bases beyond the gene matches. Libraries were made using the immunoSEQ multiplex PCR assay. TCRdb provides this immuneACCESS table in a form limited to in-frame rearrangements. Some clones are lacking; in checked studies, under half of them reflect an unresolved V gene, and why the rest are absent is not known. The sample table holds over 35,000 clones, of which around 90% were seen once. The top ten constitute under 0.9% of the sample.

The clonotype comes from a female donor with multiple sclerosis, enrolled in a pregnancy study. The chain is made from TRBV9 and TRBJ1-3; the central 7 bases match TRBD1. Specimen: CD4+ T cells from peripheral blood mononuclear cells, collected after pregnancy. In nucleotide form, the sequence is TGTGCCAGCAGCAAACAGGGGATCTCTGGAAACACCATATATTTT. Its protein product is CASSKQGISGNTIYF.